This TCR beta chain was profiled in a study of human T cells and chemical hapten exposure. The CDR3 totals 16 residues. V was cut by 5 bases and J by 0 bases, with 15 bases left in between. Germline assignment: CDR1 SGHTA and CDR2 FQGNSA. Time point: healthy volunteer bleed at 2 weeks. Sequencing started from total RNA isolated from unfractionated whole blood. TCRdb reanalysed the RACE reads using MiXCR and keeps one entry per CDR3 protein. The sample records about 46,000 distinct CDR3 sequences, around 4% being singletons. This clonotype was detected many times. The receptor comes from a female donor in good health. Some clones in this sample may be carry-over from other donors' samples. The V gene is TRBV7-2, the J gene TRBJ2-3; maybe TRBD1 (6 bases). Sequenced material: whole blood. In DNA form, the CDR3 reads TGTGCCAGCAGCGCTCGATATGGGGGCAGCACAGATACGCAGTATTTT. Amino acids: CASSARYGGSTDTQYF.